This record covers a single T cell receptor (beta chain). Antigen unknown. In germline, CDR1 is DFQATT, CDR2 SNEGSKA (reference sequence). The CDR3 spans 14 residues. V was cut by 6 bases and J by 4 bases, with 18 bases left in between. TCRdb fed the RT-PCR reads into MiXCR, producing one record per CDR3 protein. This sample yields roughly 700,000 distinct CDR3 sequences, of which around 14% are seen a single time; approximately 10% belongs to the top ten. The data stem from a study of response to subunit inactivated influenza vaccine. Findings and limits, study-wide: Few new T cells, the authors suggested, are recruited by each seasonal influenza vaccination.

The TCR originated in a man aged 50 to 59 who received an inactivated influenza vaccine. The chain carries TRBV20-1 and TRBJ1-1; no clear D gene. Sequenced here: PBMCs from blood, sampled 11 to 12 days after vaccination. CDR3 sequence reads: CSAGAGWVTTEAFF. CDR3 DNA: TGCAGTGCCGGAGCGGGGTGGGTGACCACTGAAGCTTTCTTT.